These 27 T cell receptor beta chains came from one sample sequenced in a study of shared clonotypes between healthy human individuals. Naive CD8 cells lacked CD45RO, underwent positive selection for CCR7 and left out terminally differentiated effector memory CD45RA+ cells. The repertoire was sequenced with immunoSEQ multiplex PCR; TCRdb's copy has only in-frame clones and lacks some. The sample shows about 2.2 million clones, approximately 92% of them seen only once. Sequenced input: naive CD8+ T cells from PBMCs. Source of these receptors: a man between 18 and 29 years old in good health. Some clones in this sample may be carry-over from other donors' samples.

The chain links TRBV4-3 to TRBJ2-5; TRBD2 aligns across 11 bases. The CDR3 is 15 amino acids. The germline CDR1 and CDR2 sequences are LGHNA and YSLEER. V lost 4 bases and J lost 3; bases outside the gene matches: 4. CDR3 protein: CASSLGTSGKETQYF. CDR3 DNA: TGCGCCAGCAGCCTGGGGACTAGCGGAAAAGAGACCCAGTACTTC.

The V gene is TRBV30, the J gene TRBJ2-3; 8 positions agree with TRBD1. CDR3 length: 14 residues. CDR1 is GTSNPN, CDR2 SVGIG, per germline (reference sequence). The CDR3 DNA reads as TGTGTCGTAGCCCTGCGGCAGGGGGCTGATACGCAGTATTTT. It encodes CVVALRQGADTQYF.

This clone was found once. The sample carries other DNA sequences with the same CDR3. The rearrangement uses TRBV4-3 and TRBJ2-7; 7 bases are a match to TRBD2. CDR1 and CDR2 from the germline V gene are LGHNA and YSLEER. Germline trimming cut 0 bases from V and 1 base from J; bases unmatched to any gene: 3. CDR3 length: 15 amino acids. The CDR3 DNA follows: TGCGCCAGCAGCCAAGATTCCGGGGGGTCCTACGAGCAGTACTTC. Protein sequence: CASSQDSGGSYEQYF.

V is TRBV27 and J is TRBJ2-5, with no clear D. Trimming took off 11 bases at V and 1 base at J, with 14 bases between the two ends. This CDR3 comprises 13 residues. Germline-derived CDR1 and CDR2 are MNHEY and SMNVEV (reference sequence). The CDR3 spells CASSTRSQETQYF. As DNA, the CDR3 is TGTGCCTCTTCAACCCGGAGCCAAGAGACCCAGTACTTC.

About this clone itself: This specimen includes other DNA sequences encoding the same CDR3. The V gene is TRBV10-3, the J gene TRBJ1-5; TRBD1 matches at 9 bases. CDR1 is ENHRY and CDR2 is SYGVKD in the germline V gene. This CDR3 spans 14 amino acids. The V gene end was trimmed by 4 bases and the J gene end by 4 bases; junction bases not matched to a gene: 2. The CDR3 loop is CAISAGTGNQPQHF. CDR3 bases: TGTGCCATCAGTGCCGGGACAGGGAATCAGCCCCAGCATTTT.

The chain has TRBV28 and TRBJ2-1; tentative D call: TRBD2 (5 bases). Trimming left V 6 bases short and J 2 bases short, with 17 bases between. The V gene's germline CDR1 is MDHEN and CDR2 SYDVKM. This CDR3 region has 16 residues. CDR3 DNA: TGTGCCAGCAGCCTGGACGGAGGAAGAGCCTACAATGAGCAGTTCTTC. Amino acids: CASSLDGGRAYNEQFF.

This clone appeared once. The chain couples TRBV27 to TRBJ2-7; TRBD1 is a possible D gene (6 bases). The CDR3 is 15 amino acids. CDR1 and CDR2 (germline): MNHEY, SMNVEV (reference sequence). Trimming stripped 6 bases from V and 3 bases from J, with 18 bases between. CDR3 residues: CASSLTGTWIYEQYF. The DNA for the CDR3 is TGTGCCAGCAGCCTTACCGGGACATGGATCTACGAGCAGTACTTC.

The sample holds one count of this clone. The chain has TRBV7-9 and TRBJ1-1; D is ambiguous. This CDR3 has 12 residues. V lost 2 bases, J lost 6 bases, and 7 bases lay in between. Germline V gives CDR1 SEHNR, CDR2 FQNEAQ (reference sequence). The CDR3 here is CASSLLTPEAFF. CDR3 bases: TGTGCCAGCAGCTTATTAACGCCTGAAGCTTTCTTT.

For the CDR3, the DNA is TGTGCCAGTAGTCCAAGGACAACTGAAGCTTTCTTT. Residues: CASSPRTTEAFF. The rearrangement uses TRBV19 and TRBJ1-1; TRBD1 might be the D (5 bases). V shed 5 bases and J shed 5 bases, with 9 bases lying between them. Germline V gives CDR1 LNHDA, CDR2 SQIVND (reference sequence). The CDR3 is 12 residues long.

This chain connects TRBV11-2 to TRBJ2-3; TRBD1 or TRBD2 may be the D gene (5 bases each). The V and J ends lost 5 bases and 5 bases respectively, with 14 bases between them. In germline, CDR1 is SGHAT, CDR2 FQNNGV. CDR3 length: 14 residues. The DNA of the CDR3 is TGTGCCAGCAGCCCCCGGCTGGGGGAAGATACGCAGTATTTT. Encoded protein: CASSPRLGEDTQYF.

The V gene is TRBV28, the J gene TRBJ2-2; D is unresolved. Trimming took off 3 bases at V and 2 bases at J, with 19 bases between the two ends. CDR3 size: 18 residues. Germline V gene data show CDR1 as MDHEN and CDR2 as SYDVKM. This CDR3 is CASSFDLFGEENTGELFF. The DNA for the CDR3 is TGTGCCAGCAGTTTCGACCTCTTCGGTGAGGAAAACACCGGGGAGCTGTTTTTT.

The chain combines TRBV29-1 with TRBJ2-5; unclear D gene. Trimming took 0 bases from V and 2 from J, leaving 28 bases between them. The CDR3 length is 20 residues. Germline CDR1 is SQVTM and CDR2 is ANQGSEA. CDR3 sequence reads: CSVEELSQVEKRRLQETQYF. The CDR3 DNA reads TGCAGCGTTGAAGAATTGTCTCAGGTAGAAAAGAGGCGCCTACAAGAGACCCAGTACTTC.

This chain links TRBV29-1 with TRBJ2-2; D might be TRBD1 (6 bases). Germline values: CDR1 SQVTM, CDR2 ANQGSEA. This CDR3 has 13 amino acids. Trimming took 5 bases from V and 4 from J, leaving 11 bases between them. The CDR3 nucleotides read TGCAGCGTTTGGGGACAAAGCACCGGGGAGCTGTTTTTT. Protein sequence: CSVWGQSTGELFF.

V gene TRBV14 combines with J gene TRBJ2-7; unclear D gene. Germline V lookup: CDR1 SGHDN, CDR2 FVKESK. The CDR3 sequence is 15 residues long. The germline V and J ends were trimmed by 1 base and 3 bases, with 13 bases remaining between them. The CDR3 DNA is TGTGCCAGCAGCCAAGCTTTACAGAATCTCTACGAGCAGTACTTC. Its translation: CASSQALQNLYEQYF.

The CDR3 coding sequence is TGCGCCAGCAGCCAAGATCGGAGACAGGGGTTGCGGACTGAAGCTTTCTTT. This encodes CASSQDRRQGLRTEAFF. This sequence joins TRBV4-1 and TRBJ1-1, with TRBD1 matching over 8 bases. V lost 0 bases to trimming and J lost 5 bases; unmatched junction nucleotides: 11. Per the germline V gene, CDR1 is MGHRA and CDR2 is YSYEKL. This CDR3 is 17 amino acids long.

The rearrangement links TRBV6-6 to TRBJ2-2; perhaps D is TRBD1 or TRBD2 (6 bases each). The CDR3 is 15 amino acids. V was trimmed by 10 bases and J by 0 bases, leaving 15 bases between them. Germline V gene lookup returns CDR1 MNHNY and CDR2 SVGAGI (reference sequence). DNA of the CDR3: TGTGCCACCTGGGGGGCGGGCCCGAACACCGGGGAGCTGTTTTTT. This codes for CATWGAGPNTGELFF.

This chain uses TRBV7-9 with TRBJ2-7; TRBD1 agrees at 7 bases. The V gene's germline CDR1 is SEHNR and CDR2 FQNEAQ (reference sequence). The CDR3 totals 11 residues. J gave up 8 bases and V 4 bases, and 2 bases lay outside the gene matches. For the CDR3, the DNA is TGTGCCAGCAGCTGGGGACAGCAGCAGTACTTC. Amino acids: CASSWGQQQYF.

The chain carries TRBV19 and TRBJ1-5; TRBD1 matches at 9 bases. CDR3 size: 15 residues. Losses at the gene ends were 4 bases for V and 3 bases for J; bases not matched to a gene: 4. From germline, CDR1 is LNHDA and CDR2 SQIVND (reference sequence). In nucleotides, the CDR3 is TGTGCCAGTAGTAGGGACAGGGCCCCCAATCAGCCCCAGCATTTT. Its protein is CASSRDRAPNQPQHF.

The chain couples TRBV18 to TRBJ1-2; no definite D call. Trimming cost V 3 bases and J 4 bases, with 18 bases left between them. This CDR3 comprises 16 residues. CDR1 is KGHSH, CDR2 LQKENI, per germline. CDR3 loop: CASSPPRVDGSYGYTF. The CDR3, as DNA: TGTGCCAGCTCACCTCCACGGGTCGACGGGAGCTATGGCTACACCTTC.

The V and J genes are TRBV7-9 and TRBJ1-4, with D perhaps TRBD1 (6 bases). The V end was cut by 0 bases, the J end by 1 base, with 9 bases between. There are 16 residues in the CDR3. The germline V gene encodes CDR1 SEHNR and CDR2 FQNEAQ (reference sequence). The CDR3 reads CASSLATRGTNEKLFF. In nucleotides, the CDR3 is TGTGCCAGCAGCTTAGCTACCAGGGGAACTAATGAAAAACTGTTTTTT.

The V gene is TRBV11-2, the J gene TRBJ2-5, with 7 positions matching TRBD2. The CDR3 covers 13 residues. Germline-derived CDR1 and CDR2 are SGHAT and FQNNGV. Germline trimming cut 1 base from V and 6 bases from J; bases unmatched to any gene: 2. The CDR3 DNA reads as TGTGCCAGCAGCTTAGGGGGAGGGAAGACCCAGTACTTC. Encoded protein: CASSLGGGKTQYF.

V gene TRBV27 combines with J gene TRBJ2-1, with D possibly TRBD1 on 5 matching bases. The CDR3 sequence is 15 residues long. V was trimmed by 2 bases and J by 4 bases, leaving 12 bases between them. Germline V gene lookup returns CDR1 MNHEY and CDR2 SMNVEV (reference sequence). The CDR3 DNA reads TGTGCCAGCAGTTTAAGGGCAGGGATATACAATGAGCAGTTCTTC. It encodes CASSLRAGIYNEQFF.

About this clone: The sample carries other DNA sequences with the same CDR3. The rearrangement links TRBV27 to TRBJ2-2; tentative D call: TRBD1 (5 bases). CDR1 is MNHEY, CDR2 SMNVEV, per germline (reference sequence). V lost 3 bases, J lost 6 bases, and 11 bases lay in between. This CDR3 has 14 residues. The CDR3 sequence is CASSFGGAAGELFF. DNA of the CDR3: TGTGCCAGCAGTTTTGGTGGGGCGGCCGGGGAGCTGTTTTTT.

For the CDR3, the DNA is TGCGCCAGCAGCTTAACGGGGATGACCTACGAGCAGTACTTC. Its protein is CASSLTGMTYEQYF. The chain combines TRBV5-1 with TRBJ2-7; a possible D gene is TRBD2 (5 bases). This CDR3 is 14 amino acids long. Germline V gene lookup returns CDR1 SGHRS and CDR2 YFSETQ. V was cut by 2 bases and J by 2 bases, with 11 bases left in between.

The chain is built from TRBV27 and TRBJ2-1, with 8 bases identical to TRBD2. Trimming cost V 3 bases and J 8 bases; bases outside gene matches: 15. The CDR3 extends over 17 amino acids. Germline loops: CDR1 MNHEY, CDR2 SMNVEV (reference sequence). CDR3 bases: TGTGCCAGCAGTTTTACCTGGGTAGCGGGATGGCATTATGAGCAGTTCTTC. This gives the protein CASSFTWVAGWHYEQFF.

The chain uses TRBV6-5 and TRBJ2-1, with D possibly being TRBD1 (8 bases). Germline CDR1 MNHEY, CDR2 SVGAGI. The length of the CDR3 is 15 residues. Between the trimmed V and J ends, which lost 6 bases and 10 bases, there was a span of 22 bases. CDR3 amino acids: CASRAGQGGQWEQFF. CDR3 DNA sequence: TGTGCCAGCAGAGCCGGACAGGGAGGGCAATGGGAGCAGTTCTTC.

The chain has TRBV7-2 and TRBJ2-1, with 7 bases lining up with TRBD2. The CDR3 has 16 residues. The germline V gene has CDR1 SGHTA and CDR2 FQGNSA. Trimming removed 7 bases from V and 5 bases from J; junction bases left unmatched: 14. CDR3: CASNPPGSGVDNEQFF. In DNA, the CDR3 is TGTGCCAGCAATCCCCCGGGCAGCGGGGTGGACAATGAGCAGTTCTTC.